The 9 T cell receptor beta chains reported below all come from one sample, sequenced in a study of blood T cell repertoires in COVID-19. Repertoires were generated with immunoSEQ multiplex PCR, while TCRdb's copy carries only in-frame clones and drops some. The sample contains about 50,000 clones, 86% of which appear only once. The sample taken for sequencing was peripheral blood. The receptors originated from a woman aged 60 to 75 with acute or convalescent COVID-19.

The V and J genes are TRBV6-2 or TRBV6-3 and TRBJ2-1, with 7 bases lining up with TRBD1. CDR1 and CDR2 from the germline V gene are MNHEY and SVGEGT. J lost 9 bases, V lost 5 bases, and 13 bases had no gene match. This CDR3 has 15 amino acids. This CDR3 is CASSHRTGVRIEQFF. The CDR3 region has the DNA TGTGCCAGCAGTCATCGAACAGGGGTTCGAATTGAGCAGTTCTTC.

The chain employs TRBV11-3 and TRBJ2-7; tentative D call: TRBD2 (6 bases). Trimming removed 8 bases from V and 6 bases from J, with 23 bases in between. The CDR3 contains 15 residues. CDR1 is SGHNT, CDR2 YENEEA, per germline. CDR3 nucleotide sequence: TGTGCCAGCCCCACCGGAGGGAATGACTACTTCGAGCAGTACTTC. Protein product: CASPTGGNDYFEQYF. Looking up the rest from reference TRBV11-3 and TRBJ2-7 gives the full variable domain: EAGVVQSPRYKIIEKKQPVAFWCNPISGHNTLYWYLQNLGQGPELLIRYENEEAVDDSQLPKDRFSAERLKGVDSTLKIQPAELGDSAVYLCASPTGGNDYFEQYFGPGTRLTVT.

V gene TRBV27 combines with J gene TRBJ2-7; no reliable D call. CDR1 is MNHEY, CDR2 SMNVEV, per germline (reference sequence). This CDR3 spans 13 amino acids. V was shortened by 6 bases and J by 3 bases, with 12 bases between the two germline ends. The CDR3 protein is CASRLTPNYEQYF. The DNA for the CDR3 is TGTGCCAGCAGATTAACCCCTAACTACGAGCAGTACTTC.

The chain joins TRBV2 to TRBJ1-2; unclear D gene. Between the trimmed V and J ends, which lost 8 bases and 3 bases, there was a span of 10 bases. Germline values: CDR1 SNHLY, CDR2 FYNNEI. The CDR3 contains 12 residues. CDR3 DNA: TGTGCCAGCCTCGGGGTTTACTATGGCTACACCTTC. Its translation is CASLGVYYGYTF.

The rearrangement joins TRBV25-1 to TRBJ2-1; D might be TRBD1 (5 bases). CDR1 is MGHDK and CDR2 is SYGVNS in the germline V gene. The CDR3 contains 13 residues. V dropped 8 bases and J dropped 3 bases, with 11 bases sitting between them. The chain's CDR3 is CASSKGDYNEQFF. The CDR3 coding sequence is TGTGCCAGCTCCAAAGGGGACTACAATGAGCAGTTCTTC.

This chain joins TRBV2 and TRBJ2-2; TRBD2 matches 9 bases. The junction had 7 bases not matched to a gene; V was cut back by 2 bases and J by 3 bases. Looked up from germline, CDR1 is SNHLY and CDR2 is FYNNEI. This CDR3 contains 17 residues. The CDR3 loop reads CASSEYIAGDDTGELFF. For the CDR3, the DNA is TGTGCCAGCAGTGAATACATAGCGGGAGACGACACCGGGGAGCTGTTTTTT.

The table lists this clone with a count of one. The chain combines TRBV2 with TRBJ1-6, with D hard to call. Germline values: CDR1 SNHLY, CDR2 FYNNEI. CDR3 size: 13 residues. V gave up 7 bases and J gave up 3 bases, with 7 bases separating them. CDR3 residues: CASTSYYNSPLHF. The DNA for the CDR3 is TGTGCCAGCACGAGCTACTATAATTCACCCCTCCACTTT.

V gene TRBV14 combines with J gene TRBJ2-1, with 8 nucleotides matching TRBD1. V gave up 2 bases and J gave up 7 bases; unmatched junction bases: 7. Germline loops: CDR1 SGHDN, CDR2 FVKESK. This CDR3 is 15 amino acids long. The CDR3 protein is CASSQPRTGKNEQFF. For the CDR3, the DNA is TGTGCCAGCAGCCAACCCCGGACAGGGAAAAATGAGCAGTTCTTC.

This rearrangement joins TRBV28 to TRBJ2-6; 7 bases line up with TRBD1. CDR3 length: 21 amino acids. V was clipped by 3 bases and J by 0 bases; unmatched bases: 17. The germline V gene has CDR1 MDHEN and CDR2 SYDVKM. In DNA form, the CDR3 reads TGTGCCAGCAGTTTTATTAGGACAGGACCCAAAACAAGCTCTGGGGCCAACGTCCTGACTTTC. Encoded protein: CASSFIRTGPKTSSGANVLTF.